This T cell receptor (beta chain) was sequenced in a study of blood T cell repertoires in COVID-19. Original processing notes: Estimation of nucleated cell counts was performed using reference gene primer amplification. Measured with immunoSEQ multiplex PCR; TCRdb has only the in-frame clones, and not every one. V and J calls and clone size are copied from that table; D and trimming were computed from the DNA. The table has about 26,000 clones, about 90% seen once. V was cut by 5 bases and J by 0 bases, with 17 bases left in between. Germline CDR1 is LNHDA and CDR2 is SQIVND (reference sequence). CDR3 length: 17 residues.

The V call is TRBV19, the J call TRBJ1-5; possibly TRBD1 for D (5 bases). This sequence was found in a human donor in a cohort sampled during active COVID-19. The material sequenced was peripheral blood. The chain's CDR3 is CASSSFIQDNSNQPQHF. CDR3 nucleotide sequence: TGTGCCAGTAGTTCATTTATACAGGACAATAGCAATCAGCCCCAGCATTTT.